The 32 T cell receptor beta chains given below trace back to one sample, sequenced in a study of shared clonotypes between healthy human individuals. Here immunoSEQ multiplex PCR was the method, and the copy in TCRdb shows in-frame clones only, minus some. The table has some 1.4 million clones, more than 95% seen once; the top ten hold roughly 1.1%. Sequencing was carried out using naive CD4+ T cells sorted from blood. Subset given: CD45RA+ positively selected. The receptors come from a man in his thirties or forties in good health.

The chain recombines TRBV4-3 with TRBJ2-5; TRBD2 matches at 12 bases. Germline V CDR1 and CDR2: LGHNA, YSLEER. Unmatched junction bases numbered 11, after V lost 1 base and J lost 5 bases. This CDR3 is built from 18 residues. The CDR3 region is CASSQVWRTSGNLETQYF. Written as DNA, the CDR3 is TGCGCCAGCAGCCAAGTTTGGAGGACTAGCGGGAATCTGGAGACCCAGTACTTC.

The chain combines TRBV7-2 with TRBJ1-5; unclear D gene. Deletions cut 1 base from V and 7 bases from J, with 11 bases between. The CDR3 has 14 residues. CDR1 and CDR2 from the germline V gene are SGHTA and FQGNSA. This CDR3 is CASSLGVGNQPQHF. The CDR3 DNA sequence: TGTGCCAGCAGCTTAGGTGTAGGGAACCAGCCCCAGCATTTT.

The V and J genes are TRBV10-3 and TRBJ2-7, with D possibly being TRBD2 (5 bases). The V end was cut by 6 bases, the J end by 4 bases, with 13 bases between. The CDR3 spans 13 residues. In germline, CDR1 is ENHRY, CDR2 SYGVKD. CDR3 sequence (DNA): TGTGCCATCAGCGACCGGGGAAGGTACGAGCAGTACTTC. Protein: CAISDRGRYEQYF.

The gene calls are TRBV28 and TRBJ2-7; a possible D gene is TRBD1 (6 bases). Looked up from germline, CDR1 is MDHEN and CDR2 is SYDVKM. The V end was cut by 3 bases, the J end by 3 bases, with 15 bases between. The CDR3 consists of 15 residues. The CDR3: CASSFGWGPNYEQYF. The CDR3 nucleotides are TGTGCCAGCAGTTTCGGTTGGGGGCCCAACTACGAGCAGTACTTC.

This clone was counted a single time. The rearrangement links TRBV28 to TRBJ2-5; D is possibly TRBD1 or TRBD2 (5 bases each). The germline CDR1 and CDR2 sequences are MDHEN and SYDVKM. The length of the CDR3 is 12 residues. V was trimmed by 9 bases and J by 4 bases, leaving 12 bases between them. This CDR3 reads CARDPGRETQYF. The CDR3 nucleotides read TGTGCCAGGGATCCGGGACGAGAGACCCAGTACTTC.

The V gene is TRBV5-6, the J gene TRBJ2-7; TRBD2 might be the D (6 bases). V was trimmed by 4 bases and J by 2 bases, leaving 10 bases between them. This CDR3 is 13 amino acids long. From germline, CDR1 is SGHDT and CDR2 YYEEEE. CDR3 sequence: CASSGGTAYEQYF. The CDR3 DNA is TGTGCCAGCAGCGGCGGGACTGCCTACGAGCAGTACTTC.

The V call is TRBV10-3, the J call TRBJ1-5; D unclear. Trimming took off 3 bases at V and 7 bases at J, with 7 bases between the two ends. The CDR3 is 12 amino acids. Germline loops: CDR1 ENHRY, CDR2 SYGVKD. CDR3 DNA: TGTGCCATCAGTGACTTCAACCAGCCCCAGCATTTT. This encodes CAISDFNQPQHF.

J is TRBJ2-1 and V is TRBV19, with 11 bases matching TRBD1. Germline assignment: CDR1 LNHDA and CDR2 SQIVND (reference sequence). The V gene end was trimmed by 4 bases and the J gene end by 7 bases; junction bases not matched to a gene: 12. The CDR3 contains 17 residues. This CDR3 is CASSTGQGGRKRNEQFF. The CDR3 bases are TGTGCCAGTAGTACGGGACAGGGGGGTCGAAAGCGGAATGAGCAGTTCTTC.

V gene TRBV29-1 combines with J gene TRBJ2-1, with D possibly TRBD2 on 6 matching bases. There are 16 residues in the CDR3. With 4 bases removed from V and 5 bases from J, the gap between germline ends came to 21 bases. Germline V gene sequence: CDR1 SQVTM, CDR2 ANQGSEA. The CDR3 DNA follows: TGCAGCGTTGCTCGATCGCGGGGTGTTAGAGACAATGAGCAGTTCTTC. This sequence encodes CSVARSRGVRDNEQFF.

V is TRBV6-5 and J is TRBJ2-3; maybe TRBD1 (6 bases). The CDR3 spans 14 residues. Germline V gene sequence: CDR1 MNHEY, CDR2 SVGAGI. Trimming took off 7 bases at V and 4 bases at J, with 15 bases between the two ends. The CDR3 nucleotides are TGTGCCAGCACCAGGGGCCAGGGTGCAGATACGCAGTATTTT. This encodes CASTRGQGADTQYF.

The chain employs TRBV19 and TRBJ2-7, with TRBD2 as a possible D gene (5 bases). Trimming pared 3 bases from V and 9 bases from J, leaving 12 bases between. The germline CDR1 and CDR2 sequences are LNHDA and SQIVND (reference sequence). The CDR3 is 12 residues long. The CDR3 DNA sequence: TGTGCCAGTAGTATCCCTGCGGGTGGGCAGTACTTC. Amino acids: CASSIPAGGQYF. Based on the CDR3 plus reference TRBV19 and TRBJ2-7, the full variable domain is DGGITQSPKYLFRKEGQNVTLSCEQNLNHDAMYWYRQDPGQGLRLIYYSQIVNDFQKGDIAEGYSVSREKKESFPLTVTSAQKNPTAFYLCASSIPAGGQYFGPGTRLTVT.

The V and J genes are TRBV9 and TRBJ1-4; no definite D call. The CDR3 length is 18 residues. V lost 4 bases to trimming and J lost 0 bases, with 19 bases between them. CDR1 SGDLS and CDR2 YYNGEE come from the germline V gene. CDR3 DNA: TGTGCCAGCAGCACGGACGGCCGAGAAGGATCAACTAATGAAAAACTGTTTTTT. Translating it yields CASSTDGREGSTNEKLFF.

V usage is TRBV7-8 and J usage is TRBJ1-1; D unresolved. Between the trimmed V and J ends, which lost 1 base and 4 bases, there was a span of 19 bases. The CDR3 spans 17 residues. Per germline, CDR1 SGHVS and CDR2 FQNEAQ. This CDR3 is CASSLGIARAAPTEAFF. The CDR3 DNA follows: TGTGCCAGCAGCTTAGGCATTGCTAGGGCAGCCCCCACTGAAGCTTTCTTT.

V gene TRBV7-6 combines with J gene TRBJ1-3; 7 nucleotides agree with TRBD1. The CDR3 consists of 18 residues. J gave up 4 bases and V 2 bases, and 14 bases lay outside the gene matches. From germline, CDR1 is SGHVS and CDR2 FNYEAQ. CDR3 residues: CASSLLATGDLGGNTIYF. In DNA, the CDR3 is TGTGCCAGCAGCTTACTTGCTACAGGGGACCTCGGGGGAAACACCATATATTTT.

The rearrangement joins TRBV7-8 to TRBJ2-7, with 12 bases aligning to TRBD2. CDR1 and CDR2 from the germline V gene are SGHVS and FQNEAQ. V dropped 2 bases and J dropped 4; count of bases not matched to a gene: 12. The CDR3 extends over 18 amino acids. This CDR3 reads CASSLTTSGRLNVYEQYF. The CDR3 DNA reads as TGTGCCAGCAGCTTAACGACTAGCGGGAGATTGAACGTTTACGAGCAGTACTTC.

The chain links TRBV11-3 to TRBJ2-7; no clear D. The CDR3 contains 13 residues. Germline-derived CDR1 and CDR2 are SGHNT and YENEEA. Trimming took 3 bases from V and 2 from J, leaving 8 bases between them. DNA of the CDR3: TGTGCCAGCAGCTTGGGCAAAGCCTACGAGCAGTACTTC. Its translation is CASSLGKAYEQYF.

This chain connects TRBV9 to TRBJ1-1; D gene unclear. V was shortened by 0 bases and J by 0 bases, with 12 bases between the two germline ends. Germline V gives CDR1 SGDLS, CDR2 YYNGEE. The CDR3 extends over 16 amino acids. CDR3 nucleotide sequence: TGTGCCAGCAGCGTAGGAGTGCTAGGATTGAACACTGAAGCTTTCTTT. Its protein is CASSVGVLGLNTEAFF.

V is TRBV6-1 and J is TRBJ2-5; tentative D call: TRBD2 (5 bases). Germline CDR1 and CDR2: MNHNS and SASEGT. The CDR3 length is 14 residues. V lost 6 bases, J lost 2 bases, and 13 bases lay in between. The CDR3: CASRRPGRQETQYF. The CDR3 DNA reads as TGTGCCAGCAGGAGGCCGGGGAGACAAGAGACCCAGTACTTC.

The rearrangement links TRBV7-9 to TRBJ2-7; 8 positions agree with TRBD1. Germline V gene data show CDR1 as SEHNR and CDR2 as FQNEAQ (reference sequence). J was trimmed by 4 bases and V by 1 base; bases with no gene match: 9. This CDR3 is built from 16 residues. The CDR3 DNA reads TGTGCCAGCAGCTTAGGTGTCCGACAGGGGCGGTACGAGCAGTACTTC. This sequence encodes CASSLGVRQGRYEQYF.

The chain carries TRBV27 and TRBJ2-3; D possibly corresponds to TRBD2 (6 bases). CDR1 MNHEY and CDR2 SMNVEV come from the germline V gene (reference sequence). CDR3 length: 17 amino acids. The V end was cut by 4 bases, the J end by 7 bases, with 24 bases between. The CDR3 loop is CASSSPGLRDTSYTQYF. Written as DNA, the CDR3 is TGTGCCAGCAGTTCCCCGGGGTTGCGGGATACGAGCTATACGCAGTATTTT.

The rearrangement uses TRBV2 and TRBJ1-2, with D possibly matching TRBD1 (6 bases). The germline V gene has CDR1 SNHLY and CDR2 FYNNEI. V dropped 6 bases and J dropped 5 bases, with 19 bases sitting between them. The CDR3 totals 15 residues. CDR3 coding DNA: TGTGCCAGCAGGGAGGCCGGGACATCGAAGTATGGCTACACCTTC. Protein sequence: CASREAGTSKYGYTF.

V is TRBV7-3 and J is TRBJ2-3; TRBD2 agrees at 7 bases. Trimming removed 5 bases from V and 4 bases from J; junction bases left unmatched: 6. CDR3 size: 14 residues. Germline loops: CDR1 SGHTA, CDR2 FQGTGA. CDR3 sequence: CASSPAGTPDTQYF. CDR3 DNA sequence: TGTGCCAGCAGCCCAGCGGGGACGCCAGATACGCAGTATTTT.

This clone has only one observation. The chain employs TRBV7-2 and TRBJ2-3; no clear D. The CDR3 has 15 residues. V was clipped by 4 bases and J by 5 bases, with 16 bases between them. The germline gives CDR1 SGHTA, CDR2 FQGNSA. CDR3: CASSSPLGARDTQYF. DNA for the CDR3: TGTGCCAGCAGCTCACCATTAGGCGCAAGAGATACGCAGTATTTT.

V is TRBV9 and J is TRBJ2-2; no clear D gene. The CDR3 has 14 amino acids. CDR1 and CDR2 (germline): SGDLS, YYNGEE. Trimming pared 0 bases from V and 2 bases from J, leaving 5 bases between. CDR3 DNA sequence: TGTGCCAGCAGCGTAGCTCACAACACCGGGGAGCTGTTTTTT. Protein product: CASSVAHNTGELFF.

The genes are TRBV2 and TRBJ1-5; 7 positions agree with TRBD1. V was pared by 7 bases and J by 6 bases, with 9 bases of the junction left unmatched. Germline V gives CDR1 SNHLY, CDR2 FYNNEI. The CDR3 is 14 residues long. The CDR3 reads CASMNRGDGQPQHF. In DNA, the CDR3 is TGTGCCAGCATGAACAGGGGTGATGGTCAGCCCCAGCATTTT.

The chain is built from TRBV6-5 and TRBJ2-2, with D perhaps TRBD1 or TRBD2 (5 bases each). The length of the CDR3 is 14 residues. CDR1 and CDR2 (germline): MNHEY, SVGAGI. V lost 1 base and J 4 bases, leaving 7 bases between the germline ends. CDR3 nucleotides: TGTGCCAGCAGTTACTTTGGGGGCACCGGGGAGCTGTTTTTT. It yields the protein CASSYFGGTGELFF.

This chain links TRBV19 with TRBJ2-1; 9 bases line up with TRBD2. There are 18 residues in the CDR3. CDR1 is LNHDA, CDR2 SQIVND, per germline (reference sequence). V shed 4 bases and J 8 bases; nucleotides not matched to a gene: 18. The CDR3: CASSKARLAVNPGDEQFF. In nucleotides, the CDR3 is TGTGCCAGTAGTAAAGCAAGACTAGCGGTTAACCCAGGGGATGAGCAGTTCTTC.

This clone occurred once. The chain couples TRBV18 to TRBJ2-7; either TRBD1 or TRBD2 may supply D (5 bases each). Trimming stripped 6 bases from V and 4 bases from J, with 13 bases between. Looked up from germline, CDR1 is KGHSH and CDR2 is LQKENI. This CDR3 spans 13 amino acids. The CDR3 nucleotides read TGTGCCAGCTCCCGGGACCTTGGGTACGAGCAGTACTTC. Protein product: CASSRDLGYEQYF.

This sequence joins TRBV27 and TRBJ2-2; perhaps TRBD2 as D (5 bases). Germline V gives CDR1 MNHEY, CDR2 SMNVEV (reference sequence). This CDR3 is 17 amino acids long. Deletions cut 4 bases from V and 1 base from J, with 16 bases between. CDR3 protein: CASSSMAYGMNTGELFF. CDR3 nucleotide sequence: TGTGCCAGCAGTTCGATGGCTTACGGGATGAACACCGGGGAGCTGTTTTTT.

In nucleotides, the CDR3 is TGTGCCAGCAGCTTCCCCTGGGACAGGCCGATCGTATCCTACGAGCAGTACTTC. Translating gives CASSFPWDRPIVSYEQYF. This chain joins TRBV12-1 and TRBJ2-7; TRBD1 was called by the table and not checked on the DNA. TRBV12-1 is a known pseudogene. This CDR3 contains 18 residues.

This clone appeared a few times. The CDR3 here is CASSLGLVDYEQYF. The DNA for the CDR3 is TGTGCCAGCAGCCTGGGACTTGTGGACTACGAGCAGTACTTC. V and J are TRBV7-2 and TRBJ2-7; perhaps TRBD2 as D (6 bases). The CDR3 totals 14 residues. V shed 5 bases and J shed 3 bases, with 14 bases lying between them. The germline CDR1 and CDR2 sequences are SGHTA and FQGNSA.

The genes are TRBV10-3 and TRBJ1-1; D unclear. The CDR3 has 15 amino acids. CDR1 and CDR2 (germline): ENHRY, SYGVKD. Trimming took off 3 bases at V and 4 bases at J, with 15 bases between the two ends. DNA of the CDR3: TGTGCCATCAGTGACCACGTTACGGGGTCCACTGAAGCTTTCTTT. This sequence encodes CAISDHVTGSTEAFF.